Listed below are T cell receptor beta chains from one sample, sequenced in a study of cytomegalovirus exposure and HLA in healthy donors. Here immunoSEQ multiplex PCR was the method, and the copy in TCRdb shows in-frame clones only, minus some. The sample comprises around 130,000 clones, 80% of which are singletons, and roughly 2.4% rests with the top ten. Material: PBMCs. These receptors came from a young man in good health and CMV-seronegative. Each CDR3 is given with its conserved first and last residue. Fields, in order: V gene, clone size, J gene, D gene, CDR3 DNA, CDR3 protein. The D gene is left open where the match is weak. Size is omitted from some rows. Given values are once, few, many or a class for expanded clones.

>TRBV6-5|.|TRBJ1-5|.
TGTGCCAGCAGTGGGGGGTATCGTAATCAGCCCCAGAATTTT
CASSGGYRNQPQNF
>TRBV29-1|.|TRBJ2-7|.
TGCAGCGTTGAACCAACTGAGGACAGCGGTTCCTACGAGCAGTACTTC
CSVEPTEDSGSYEQYF
>TRBV2|.|TRBJ2-4|.
TGTGCCAGCAGACCTACAGAACACCTAGCCAAAAACATTCAGTACTTC
CASRPTEHLAKNIQYF
>TRBV28|.|TRBJ1-6|TRBD1
TGTGCCAGCAGTCCAACGACAGGGGGCGTTTCACCCCTCCACTTT
CASSPTTGGVSPLHF
>TRBV4-3|.|TRBJ2-2|.
TGCGCCAGCAGCCAAGATAGGGGCACCGGGGAGCTGTTTTTT
CASSQDRGTGELFF
>TRBV5-1|.|TRBJ1-1|.
TGCGCCAGCAGCCTGGGCTCGGGGGTTCAGACTGAAGCTTTCTTT
CASSLGSGVQTEAFF
>TRBV19|.|TRBJ1-5|.
TGTGCCAGTAGTATAGATCCCAGTAATCAGCCCCAGCATTTT
CASSIDPSNQPQHF
>TRBV11-3|.|TRBJ1-1|TRBD1
TGTGCCAGCAGCCAGGGGGGCGCAGGCGTTATGAACACTGAAGCTTTCTTT
CASSQGGAGVMNTEAFF
>TRBV7-2|.|TRBJ2-7|.
TGTGCCAGCAGCTCGTACAGGGTTTCCCACGAGCAGTACTTC
CASSSYRVSHEQYF
>TRBV12-5|.|TRBJ2-6|TRBD1
TGTGCTAGTGGTTTGGTCCGGACAGGGCTCTCTGGGGCCAACGTCCTGACTTTC
CASGLVRTGLSGANVLTF
>TRBV28|.|TRBJ2-3|TRBD2
TGTGCCAGCAGTCCCCTTTACGGGACTAGCGGTACAGATACGCAGTATTTT
CASSPLYGTSGTDTQYF
>TRBV4-1|.|TRBJ2-3|TRBD2
TGCGCCAGCAGCCAAGATGGAATAGCGGGAGGGCAGGCAGATACGCAGTATTTT
CASSQDGIAGGQADTQYF
>TRBV10-3|few|TRBJ1-4|.
TGTGCCATCAGTGAGTCCAGGGTCAAACTGTTTTTT
CAISESRVKLFF
>TRBV6-5|once|TRBJ1-2|TRBD1
TGTGCCAGCAGTGGGGGGACAGGCGTGGGCTATGGCTACACCTTC
CASSGGTGVGYGYTF
>TRBV19|.|TRBJ2-3|TRBD2
TGTGCCAGTAGTCCGGGACTAGCGGGAGCTTCACCCTACACAGATACGCAGTATTTT
CASSPGLAGASPYTDTQYF
>TRBV9|once|TRBJ2-5|TRBD2
TGTGCCAGCAGCCTCGGGACTAGCGGGAGTGGTGAGACCCAGTACTTC
CASSLGTSGSGETQYF
>TRBV5-1|.|TRBJ2-7|TRBD2
TGCGCCAGCAGCTTCACGGGAGGGGGCTACGAGCAGTACTTC
CASSFTGGGYEQYF
>TRBV7-9|.|TRBJ2-1|TRBD2
TGTGCCAGCAGCCCCCGACTAGCGGGACCTATTGTGCCTCACAATGAGCAGTTCTTC
CASSPRLAGPIVPHNEQFF
>TRBV4-1|once|TRBJ1-3|TRBD1
TGCGCCAGCAGCCAAGCCCTGGACAGGGACCTTACCTCTGGAAACACCATATATTTT
CASSQALDRDLTSGNTIYF
>TRBV10-3|.|TRBJ1-5|.
TGTGCCATCCAAGATCTCGAACGGAATCAGCCCCAGCATTTT
CAIQDLERNQPQHF
>TRBV6-1|.|TRBJ2-1|TRBD2
TGTGCCAGCAGTGAAGCGCGTGACGGGAGGGGTGGCTATGAGCAGTTCTTC
CASSEARDGRGGYEQFF
>TRBV25-1|.|TRBJ2-5|.
TGTGCCAGCAGTGAATATCTGCAGGGTATAGAGACCCAGTACTTC
CASSEYLQGIETQYF
>TRBV29-1|.|TRBJ1-1|TRBD1
TGCAGCGCAGCCGCCGGGACAGGGAGTGAAGCTTTCTTT
CSAAAGTGSEAFF
>TRBV21-1|.|TRBJ2-7|.
TGTGCCAGCAGCAAAGAAGCCAGGCCCAGCTCCTACGAGCAGTACTTC
CASSKEARPSSYEQYF
>TRBV6-5|.|TRBJ1-2|.
TGTGCCAGCTCTGACGATCGACATAACTATGGCTACACCTTC
CASSDDRHNYGYTF
>TRBV30|.|TRBJ2-7|.
TGTGCCTGGAGTCCCGTGGGTTGGGCCGAGCAGTACTTC
CAWSPVGWAEQYF
>TRBV18|.|TRBJ2-5|TRBD2
TGTGCCAGCTCACCACCTAGCGGGACGGGCAAAGAGACCCAGTACTTC
CASSPPSGTGKETQYF
>TRBV7-2|.|TRBJ2-7|.
TGTGCCAGCAGCTTAGACGTTGGAGGGGTTAGCTCCTACGAGCAGTACTTC
CASSLDVGGVSSYEQYF
>TRBV19|once|TRBJ2-3|TRBD2
TGTGCCAGTAGTATAGATCATTGGGCTAGCGGGAGTGCTAGCACAGATACGCAGTATTTT
CASSIDHWASGSASTDTQYF
>TRBV5-6|few|TRBJ1-5|.
TGTGCCAGCAGTCATGGGCCCAGGGGACGTCAGCCCCAGCATTTT
CASSHGPRGRQPQHF
>TRBV28|.|TRBJ1-5|.
TGTGCCAGCAGTTTATACCAGGCCCTGAATCAGCCCCAGCATTTT
CASSLYQALNQPQHF
>TRBV28|.|TRBJ1-1|TRBD1
TGTGCCAGCAACGAACGACAGGGGGCAACTGAAGCTTTCTTT
CASNERQGATEAFF
>TRBV28|.|TRBJ2-2|.
TGTGCCAGCAGTCCACCAGGGGGGTCGAACACCGGGGAGCTGTTTTTT
CASSPPGGSNTGELFF
>TRBV4-3|.|TRBJ2-7|TRBD2
TGCGCCAGCAGCCGACGGACTAGCGGGAACACCTACGAGCAGTACTTC
CASSRRTSGNTYEQYF
>TRBV7-6|once|TRBJ2-5|.
TGTGCCAGCAGCCCCGATACTCAAGAGACCCAGTACTTC
CASSPDTQETQYF
>TRBV11-2|.|TRBJ2-7|TRBD2
TGTGCCAGCAGCTGGGGGACTACCGACTACGAGCAGTACTTC
CASSWGTTDYEQYF
>TRBV18|.|TRBJ1-1|.
TGTGCCAGCTCACCGACGGTACAGGGGAACACTGAAGCTTTCTTT
CASSPTVQGNTEAFF
>TRBV5-6|.|TRBJ2-1|.
TGTGCCAGCAGCTTGGAGGCTGAATGGCCAGGTAATGAGCAGTTCTTC
CASSLEAEWPGNEQFF
>TRBV5-1|.|TRBJ1-1|.
TGCGCCAGCAGCGGAGAGGGACAGAACACTGAAGCTTTCTTT
CASSGEGQNTEAFF
>TRBV7-3|.|TRBJ2-3|TRBD1
TGTGCCAGCAGCTCGCCGGGACAGGGTATGGCAGATACGCAGTATTTT
CASSSPGQGMADTQYF
>TRBV11-2|few|TRBJ1-1|.
TGTGCCAGCAGGGAGTGGACAGACAACACTGAAGCTTTCTTT
CASREWTDNTEAFF
>TRBV5-4|.|TRBJ2-3|TRBD2
TGTGCCAGCAGCCCAGGACTAGCGGGCACAGATACGCAGTATTTT
CASSPGLAGTDTQYF
>TRBV30|once|TRBJ2-7|.
TGTGCCTGGAGTGTACGGGACTACGAGCAGTACTTC
CAWSVRDYEQYF